These 12 T cell receptor beta chains share one sample of origin, sequenced in a study of OX40 agonist ivuxolimab in advanced cancers. TCRdb keeps only in-frame clones here, not all; method: immunoSEQ multiplex PCR. Of over 90,000 clones listed, approximately 94% were seen once; the top ten hold approximately 0.2%. This specimen was CD4+ or CD8+ T cells sorted from blood, taken in a trial of the OX40 agonist ivuxolimab. These receptors all come from an adult with an advanced solid tumor such as melanoma, head and neck, liver or kidney cancer.

V and J are TRBV19 and TRBJ1-2; D perhaps matches TRBD1 (6 bases). Germline assignment: CDR1 LNHDA and CDR2 SQIVND (reference sequence). The CDR3 extends over 14 amino acids. V shed 4 bases and J shed 0 bases, with 9 bases lying between them. Here the CDR3 DNA reads TGTGCCAGTAGTACCGGACAGACTAACTATGGCTACACCTTC. Protein product: CASSTGQTNYGYTF.

This chain joins TRBV28 and TRBJ1-6, with TRBD1 as a possible D gene (6 bases). The CDR3 loop spans 15 amino acids. Trimming stripped 3 bases from V and 9 bases from J, with 15 bases between. Germline V gene sequence: CDR1 MDHEN, CDR2 SYDVKM. The CDR3 loop is CASSLGGRVGSPLHF. In DNA form, the CDR3 reads TGTGCCAGCAGTTTGGGGGGCAGGGTCGGTTCACCCCTCCACTTT.

Only a few counts were recorded for this clone. This chain joins TRBV18 and TRBJ1-4, with D perhaps TRBD1 (6 bases). CDR1 is KGHSH and CDR2 is LQKENI in the germline V gene. CDR3 length: 14 amino acids. V lost 3 bases to trimming and J lost 8 bases, with 13 bases between them. The CDR3 is CASSPPQGREKLFF. In nucleotides, the CDR3 is TGTGCCAGCTCACCCCCACAGGGAAGAGAAAAACTGTTTTTT.

V usage is TRBV28 and J usage is TRBJ2-7; tentatively, D is TRBD2 (7 bases). Per germline, CDR1 MDHEN and CDR2 SYDVKM. The CDR3 is made up of 16 amino acids. Between the trimmed V and J ends, which lost 0 bases and 7 bases, there was a span of 19 bases. CDR3 nucleotides: TGTGCCAGCAGTTTATGGAGGGGGGGGACCCCTAAGGAGCAGTACTTC. It codes for CASSLWRGGTPKEQYF.

This chain uses TRBV5-6 with TRBJ1-1, with D possibly TRBD1 on 5 matching bases. The CDR3 extends over 15 amino acids. Between the trimmed V and J ends, which lost 2 bases and 0 bases, there was a span of 11 bases. Germline V lookup: CDR1 SGHDT, CDR2 YYEEEE. For the CDR3, the DNA is TGTGCCAGCAGCTTAATGGGACGTCTGAACACTGAAGCTTTCTTT. Protein: CASSLMGRLNTEAFF.

The chain uses TRBV4-3 and TRBJ2-4; the D gene is possibly TRBD2 (6 bases). Trimming took 0 bases from V and 5 from J, leaving 20 bases between them. From germline, CDR1 is LGHNA and CDR2 YSLEER. The length of the CDR3 is 18 residues. The CDR3 protein is CASSQDYSRGPWENIQYF. In nucleotides, the CDR3 is TGCGCCAGCAGCCAAGATTACTCGCGGGGCCCTTGGGAAAACATTCAGTACTTC.

The V and J genes are TRBV7-6 and TRBJ1-5, with D tentatively TRBD1 (5 bases). The V and J ends lost 4 bases and 1 base respectively, with 11 bases between them. Germline CDR1 and CDR2: SGHVS and FNYEAQ. The CDR3 contains 15 residues. CDR3 amino acids: CASSSGDGSNQPQHF. The CDR3 DNA sequence: TGTGCCAGCAGCTCCGGGGACGGGAGCAATCAGCCCCAGCATTTT.

This clone has only a few counts. The chain combines TRBV2 with TRBJ1-1; D might be TRBD1 (6 bases). Trimming pared 4 bases from V and 1 base from J, leaving 7 bases between. The CDR3 runs 13 residues. Germline V CDR1 and CDR2: SNHLY, FYNNEI. This chain's CDR3 is CASSVGQNTEAFF. In DNA, the CDR3 is TGTGCCAGCAGTGTGGGACAGAACACTGAAGCTTTCTTT.

V and J are TRBV6-6 and TRBJ2-5; 7 nucleotides align to TRBD1. J gave up 5 bases and V 0 bases, and 9 bases lay outside the gene matches. Germline V gene lookup returns CDR1 MNHNY and CDR2 SVGAGI (reference sequence). This CDR3 contains 16 residues. CDR3 loop: CASSYSAGPRGETQYF. The CDR3 nucleotides read TGTGCCAGCAGTTACTCCGCAGGGCCCAGGGGGGAGACCCAGTACTTC.

This clone has only one observation. The chain joins TRBV27 to TRBJ1-1, with D perhaps matching TRBD1 (6 bases). CDR1 and CDR2 from the germline V gene are MNHEY and SMNVEV (reference sequence). The CDR3 covers 13 residues. V lost 5 bases and J 12 bases, leaving 19 bases between the germline ends. CDR3 sequence (DNA): TGTGCCAGCAGTGCCCATAGGGGGGTTGGGACTTTCTTT. As protein: CASSAHRGVGTFF.

The chain joins TRBV9 to TRBJ2-3, with 8 positions matching TRBD2. Germline V gives CDR1 SGDLS, CDR2 YYNGEE. This CDR3 contains 15 residues. Trimming cost V 3 bases and J 1 base; bases outside gene matches: 4. CDR3: CASSAPLAGTDTQYF. The CDR3 nucleotides read TGTGCCAGCAGCGCCCCACTAGCGGGCACAGATACGCAGTATTTT.

This clone was recorded once. The chain combines TRBV7-2 with TRBJ2-7; weak D call: TRBD1 (5 bases). This CDR3 spans 14 amino acids. V lost 2 bases and J 6 bases, leaving 14 bases between the germline ends. Germline-derived CDR1 and CDR2 are SGHTA and FQGNSA. The CDR3 bases are TGTGCCAGCAGCTTATACGAGATGGGGCGCGAGCAGTACTTC. Translated: CASSLYEMGREQYF.